This entry lists 14 T cell receptor beta chains sequenced from one sample in a study of T cells in Graves' hyperthyroidism and ophthalmopathy. RNA transcripts gave rise to amplified TCR beta CDR3 regions. First-round RT-PCR with HTBI primers amplified the TCR CDR3 region. TCRdb processed the multiplex PCR reads anew with MiXCR; each CDR3 protein has one entry. The sample shows 500,000 or so distinct CDR3 sequences, about a sixth of them seen only once. Sequencing used blood. The receptors were gathered from a young woman with Graves' ophthalmopathy.

This clonotype was recorded many times. The chain uses TRBV28 and TRBJ1-6; D ambiguous. The CDR3 has 14 residues. Trimming shortened V by 4 bases and J by 7 bases, and 11 bases separated the two germline ends. From germline, CDR1 is MDHEN and CDR2 SYDVKM. CDR3 coding DNA: TGTGCCAGCAGTTATGGACCGGGAAATTCACCCCTCCACTTT. Protein sequence: CASSYGPGNSPLHF.

Only a few counts were recorded for this clonotype. This rearrangement joins TRBV7-9 to TRBJ1-3; D gene ambiguous. The CDR3 covers 15 residues. CDR1 SEHNR and CDR2 FQNEAQ come from the germline V gene (reference sequence). V shed 5 bases and J shed 1 base, with 12 bases lying between them. DNA of the CDR3: TGTGCCAGCAGCCCGCGGACGGAGTCTGGAAACACCATATATTTT. This codes for CASSPRTESGNTIYF.

This clonotype was detected ten times or more. CDR3 sequence reads: CASSLVASGSSSEQYF. The CDR3 DNA is TGTGCCAGCAGCTTAGTTGCTAGCGGGAGTTCTAGCGAGCAGTACTTC. The rearrangement uses TRBV7-2 and TRBJ2-7; 10 positions agree with TRBD2. The CDR3 has 16 amino acids. The V and J ends lost 1 base and 6 bases, in that order; junction bases with no gene match: 9. CDR1 and CDR2 from the germline V gene are SGHTA and FQGNSA. The entire variable domain, with the rest obtained from reference TRBV7-2 and TRBJ2-7, is as follows: GAGVSQSPSNKVTEKGKDVELRCDPISGHTALYWYRQSLGQGLEFLIYFQGNSAPDKSGLPSDRFSAERTGGSVSTLTIQRTQQEDSAVYLCASSLVASGSSSEQYFGPGTRLTVT.

This clonotype was observed a few times. This chain uses TRBV5-5 with TRBJ2-1; D is unclear. V shed 3 bases and J shed 6 bases, with 13 bases lying between them. This CDR3 contains 14 residues. The germline V gene has CDR1 SGHKS and CDR2 YYEKEE (reference sequence). The CDR3 reads CASSSFGVFNEQFF. The DNA for the CDR3 is TGTGCCAGCAGCTCCTTCGGCGTCTTCAATGAGCAGTTCTTC.

On this clonotype: A much bigger clone sits one base away, suggesting this may be a read error. CDR3 in amino acids: CASSLVRRGQGGQFF. The CDR3, as DNA: TGTGCCAGCAGCTTAGTTCGGCGGGGTCAGGGTGGGCAGTTCTTC. The chain links TRBV7-9 to TRBJ2-1; D might be TRBD2 (6 bases). The germline V and J ends were trimmed by 1 base and 12 bases, with 19 bases remaining between them. Germline CDR1 reads SEHNR; CDR2 reads FQNEAQ (reference sequence). The CDR3 is 15 residues long.

This clonotype was observed at least ten times. The chain has TRBV30 and TRBJ2-7; 11 bases fit TRBD2. Germline V gene lookup returns CDR1 GTSNPN and CDR2 SVGIG (reference sequence). The CDR3 spans 18 residues. Trimming cost V 0 bases and J 5 bases; bases outside gene matches: 15. CDR3 in DNA: TGTGCCTGGAGTGTAATTTTTACTAGCGGGGGAGCCCCCAACGAGCAGTACTTC. Translating gives CAWSVIFTSGGAPNEQYF.

This clonotype was seen ten or more times. The genes are TRBV12-3 or TRBV12-4 and TRBJ1-4; D unresolved. Trimming left V 4 bases short and J 0 bases short, with 18 bases between. The CDR3 has 18 amino acids. The CDR3 is CASSYQVYDKATNEKLFF. The CDR3 DNA follows: TGTGCCAGCAGTTATCAGGTTTATGATAAGGCAACTAATGAAAAACTGTTTTTT.

This clonotype was seen ten or more times. Written as DNA, the CDR3 is TGTGCCAGCTCACTCCGTTGGACAGGGCACCGCTACGAGCAGTACTTC. Translating gives CASSLRWTGHRYEQYF. The chain has TRBV18 and TRBJ2-7, with 8 bases lining up with TRBD1. This CDR3 is 16 amino acids long. Per the germline V gene, CDR1 is KGHSH and CDR2 is LQKENI. J lost 3 bases, V lost 4 bases, and 11 bases had no gene match.

This clonotype was counted at least ten times. The chain couples TRBV27 to TRBJ2-2; 7 bases agree with TRBD2. V lost 5 bases, J lost 5 bases, and 8 bases stayed unmatched. Germline V gene sequence: CDR1 MNHEY, CDR2 SMNVEV (reference sequence). The CDR3 contains 15 residues. The CDR3 DNA reads as TGTGCCAGCAGTGGGCGGGGGTCTGGGACCGGGGAGCTGTTTTTT. Protein sequence: CASSGRGSGTGELFF.

This clonotype was observed a handful of times. V gene TRBV4-1 combines with J gene TRBJ1-4; 8 nucleotides line up with TRBD1. Trimming at V came to 4 bases and at J to 0 bases, leaving 7 bases not matched to a gene. Germline V gene sequence: CDR1 MGHRA, CDR2 YSYEKL. There are 17 residues in the CDR3. The CDR3 DNA reads as TGCGCCAGCAGCCGATCAGGGGGACAGGCAACTAATGAAAAACTGTTTTTT. Translated, it gives CASSRSGGQATNEKLFF.

V gene TRBV5-1 combines with J gene TRBJ1-2, with D perhaps TRBD1 (5 bases). Trimming cost V 4 bases and J 7 bases, with 17 bases left between them. The CDR3 covers 14 residues. The germline gives CDR1 SGHRS, CDR2 YFSETQ. CDR3 amino acids: CASSGGDGLLGYTF. As DNA, the CDR3 is TGCGCCAGCAGCGGAGGGGACGGTCTTCTTGGCTACACCTTC. Variable domain in full (rest from reference TRBV5-1 and TRBJ1-2): KAGVTQTPRYLIKTRGQQVTLSCSPISGHRSVSWYQQTPGQGLQFLFEYFSETQRNKGNFPGRFSGRQFSNSRSEMNVSTLELGDSALYLCASSGGDGLLGYTFGSGTRLTVV.

In this sample, this clonotype turned up a few times. The chain combines TRBV29-1 with TRBJ2-5; D unresolved. CDR3 size: 17 residues. Germline V gene lookup returns CDR1 SQVTM and CDR2 ANQGSEA. V was clipped by 1 base and J by 0 bases, with 18 bases between them. This CDR3 reads CSVEVEIWVYYQETQYF. CDR3 coding DNA: TGCAGCGTTGAAGTCGAAATCTGGGTCTACTACCAAGAGACCCAGTACTTC.

This clonotype was seen repeatedly, ten times or more. This sequence joins TRBV20-1 and TRBJ2-7; TRBD1 matches 8 bases. The V and J ends lost 5 bases and 1 base, in that order; junction bases with no gene match: 4. From germline, CDR1 is DFQATT and CDR2 SNEGSKA (reference sequence). The CDR3 is made up of 13 amino acids. In nucleotides, the CDR3 is TGCAGTGCTCTAGACAGGGGATCCTACGAGCAGTACTTC. This sequence encodes CSALDRGSYEQYF.

As concerns this clonotype: A much larger clone differs by one base, so this may be a read error. The chain joins TRBV6-2 or TRBV6-3 to TRBJ2-1; 8 bases match TRBD2. The CDR3 extends over 12 amino acids. Germline V CDR1 and CDR2: MNHEY, SVGEGT. The CDR3 loop is CVSGSSYNEQFF. Written as DNA, the CDR3 is TGTGTCAGCGGGAGCTCCTACAATGAGCAGTTCTTC.